This T cell receptor beta chain stems from a study of blood T cell repertoires in COVID-19 (TCRdb year 2020). As for the study more broadly: Collaborator samples came from the United States, Italy and Spain and covered acute and convalescent phases of COVID-19. The prospective study material was composed of cDNA or gDNA derived from T cells, B-cell-depleted T cells, or PBMCs. Deeply sampled blood TCRbeta repertoires from subjects exposed to, actively infected with, or recovered from COVID-19 were included in the dataset. Where available, HLA class I and class II types were obtained from metadata supplied by the sample provider rather than from assay-based typing. The repertoires were released in a freely available public database meant as a resource for research on the immune response to SARS-CoV-2. The samples were drawn from two sources: the first 160 participants of the ongoing ImmuneRACE study, and 950 to 1,500 subjects contributed by 6 global collaborators. The sample metadata nearly always contained a de-identified subject ID, COVID-19 status, age in years and sex.

The immunoSEQ Assay, a bias-controlled multiplex PCR, was used to amplify TCRbeta CDR3 regions from genomic DNA. For the original study's pipeline: The number of nucleated cells in each sample was estimated from the amplification of reference gene primers within the assay. To quantify the absolute abundance of each unique TCRbeta CDR3 rearrangement, sequence reads were collapsed and filtered. For each sample, productive Simpson clonality was calculated as the square root of Simpson's diversity index across productive rearrangements. TCRdb retrieved this table from immuneACCESS and kept in-frame rearrangements only. Not all clones are present; in checked studies, unresolved V genes account for under half, and no reason is known for the remainder. V, J and clone size derive from that table, while D and trimming were established from the DNA sequence. For this sample the table gives about 100,000 clones, of which 90% to 95% were detected only once. Of the sample, roughly 2.1% is held by the ten largest clones.

Study-level results and caveats: Clinical and demographic metadata were provided uncurated, with the amount varying by source and participant.

For this clone: Its antigen is currently not known. Base qualities are missing; no much larger clone stands one base away.

Ends trimmed: V by 7 bases, J by 6 bases; bases unmatched to a gene: 8. From cysteine to phenylalanine, the CDR3 is 13 amino acids long. Only the CDR3 DNA is retained, 39 bases long and in frame from the first base. Sequences SQVTM (CDR1) and ANQGSEA (CDR2) are obtained from the germline V gene. The collaborating institutions used their own protocols to collect whole blood in K2EDTA tubes. For TCRbeta analysis, collaborators shipped samples as frozen whole blood, isolated PBMCs, or DNA extracted from either of those sample types. The chain was built from TRBV29-1 and TRBJ1-4, and 7 bases in between align with TRBD1. The sequence came from a man between 50 and 59 years old with active COVID-19. Input material: peripheral blood. The DNA sequence follows: TGCAGCGCCCAGAGACAGGGTCATGAAAAACTGTTTTTT. The encoded protein is CSAQRQGHEKLFF.